This T cell receptor beta chain is drawn from a study of blood T cell repertoires in COVID-19. Study information: Sources were T cells, B-cell-depleted T cells, or PBMCs; the material itself was cDNA or gDNA.

This CDR3 comprises 16 residues. J lost 2 bases, V lost 5 bases, and 7 bases had no gene match. Germline V lookup: CDR1 MDHEN, CDR2 SYDVKM. Clones were read by immunoSEQ multiplex PCR, and TCRdb kept only the in-frame ones, dropping some. The sample lists 150,000 to 200,000 clones, less than 90% seen once, with 3.5% to 4% in the top ten. The chain uses TRBV28 and TRBJ2-1, with TRBD2 matching over 9 bases. This TCR derives from a woman in her 70s with acute or convalescent COVID-19. The sequenced sample was peripheral blood. DNA of the CDR3: TGTGCCAGCAGTACACGTAGCGGGAGTCCCTACAATGAGCAGTTCTTC. Translation gives CASSTRSGSPYNEQFF.